The 3 T cell receptor beta chains given below trace back to one sample, sequenced in a study of Ad26.COV2.S vaccination and SARS-CoV-2 variants. TCRdb's table, derived via immunoSEQ multiplex PCR, lists solely in-frame clones and lacks some. The profile shows 350,000 to 600,000 clones, 70% to 90% of them singletons. The treatment denotes: over 15 received Ad26.COV2.S at low or high dose, single or two shots; about 5 received placebo; per-sample allocation not given. Specimens were obtained on day 63 following the first vaccine or placebo injection. The source was peripheral blood, collected in a trial of Ad26.COV2.S vaccine versus placebo. These receptors were obtained from a person between 18 and 65 years old who received the Ad26.COV2.S COVID-19 vaccine or a placebo.

In this sample, this clone turned up once. V and J are TRBV2 and TRBJ2-1; no firm D call. V lost 6 bases to trimming and J lost 1 base, with 13 bases between them. The length of the CDR3 is 15 residues. From germline, CDR1 is SNHLY and CDR2 FYNNEI. This CDR3 reads CASSLYRTSYNEQFF. CDR3 nucleotides: TGTGCCAGCAGCCTCTACCGTACGTCCTACAATGAGCAGTTCTTC.

V is TRBV7-2 and J is TRBJ1-6, with no clear D. Germline lookup yields CDR1 SGHTA and CDR2 FQGNSA. Trimming shortened V by 0 bases and J by 4 bases, and 4 bases separated the two germline ends. The CDR3 sequence is 14 residues long. This CDR3 reads CASSLAGYNSPLHF. CDR3 coding DNA: TGTGCCAGCAGCTTAGCGGGGTATAATTCACCCCTCCACTTT.

This sequence joins TRBV19 and TRBJ1-1, with 9 bases that match TRBD1. The V gene end was trimmed by 4 bases and the J gene end by 1 base; junction bases not matched to a gene: 7. Germline-derived CDR1 and CDR2 are LNHDA and SQIVND (reference sequence). The CDR3 totals 16 residues. DNA of the CDR3: TGTGCCAGTAGTAAGGTGGGACAGGGACGGAACACTGAAGCTTTCTTT. Its translation is CASSKVGQGRNTEAFF.